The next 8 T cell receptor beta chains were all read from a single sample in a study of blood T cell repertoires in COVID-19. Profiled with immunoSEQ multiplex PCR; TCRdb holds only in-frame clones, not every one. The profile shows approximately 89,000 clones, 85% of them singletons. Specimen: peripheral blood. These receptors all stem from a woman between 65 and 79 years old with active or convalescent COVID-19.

The CDR3 DNA follows: TGCGCCAGCAGCTTGAAAGCGCAAACAGATACGCAGTATTTT. Translating gives CASSLKAQTDTQYF. The gene calls are TRBV5-1 and TRBJ2-3, with D hard to call. The CDR3 consists of 14 residues. CDR1 is SGHRS and CDR2 is YFSETQ in the germline V gene. V was shortened by 1 base and J by 3 bases, with 9 bases between the two germline ends.

The chain's CDR3 is CASRSTLSGGDGYTF. The CDR3 bases are TGTGCCAGCAGATCTACTCTCAGCGGGGGCGATGGCTACACCTTC. This sequence joins TRBV5-6 and TRBJ1-2, with D tentatively TRBD1 (6 bases). V gave up 5 bases and J gave up 6 bases, with 20 bases separating them. The germline gives CDR1 SGHDT, CDR2 YYEEEE. The CDR3 loop spans 15 amino acids.

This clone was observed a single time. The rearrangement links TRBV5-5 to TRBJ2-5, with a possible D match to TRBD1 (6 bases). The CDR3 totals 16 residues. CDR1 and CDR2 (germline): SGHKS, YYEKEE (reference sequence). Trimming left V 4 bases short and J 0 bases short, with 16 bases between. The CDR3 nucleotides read TGTGCCAGCAGCCCCGGGACAAATGGTTACCAAGAGACCCAGTACTTC. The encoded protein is CASSPGTNGYQETQYF.

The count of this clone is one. The CDR3 reads CASSFRGMGGYTF. In nucleotides, the CDR3 is TGTGCCAGCAGCTTCAGGGGGATGGGAGGCTACACCTTC. The chain uses TRBV27 and TRBJ1-2; 7 bases match TRBD1. The V gene's germline CDR1 is MNHEY and CDR2 SMNVEV (reference sequence). The CDR3 is 13 amino acids. Trimming at V came to 6 bases and at J to 8 bases, leaving 9 bases not matched to a gene.

The CDR3, as DNA: TGTGCCAGCAGTCCTAACACTGAAGCTTTCTTT. It is translated as CASSPNTEAFF. The rearrangement links TRBV6-5 to TRBJ1-1; no definite D call. Trimming cost V 5 bases and J 2 bases, with 3 bases left between them. CDR3 length: 11 amino acids. CDR1 is MNHEY, CDR2 SVGAGI, per germline.

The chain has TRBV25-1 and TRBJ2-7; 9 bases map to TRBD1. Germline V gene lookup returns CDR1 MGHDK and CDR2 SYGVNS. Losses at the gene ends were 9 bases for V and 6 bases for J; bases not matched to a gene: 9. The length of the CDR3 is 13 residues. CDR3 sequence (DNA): TGTGCCAGTTCCGGGACAGGGATGGTCGAGCAGTACTTC. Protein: CASSGTGMVEQYF.

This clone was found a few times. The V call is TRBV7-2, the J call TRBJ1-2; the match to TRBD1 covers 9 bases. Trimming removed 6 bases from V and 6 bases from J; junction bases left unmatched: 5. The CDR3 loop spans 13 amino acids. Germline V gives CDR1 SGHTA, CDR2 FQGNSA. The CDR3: CASSLDRGNGYTF. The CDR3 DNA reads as TGTGCCAGCAGTTTGGACAGGGGAAATGGCTACACCTTC.

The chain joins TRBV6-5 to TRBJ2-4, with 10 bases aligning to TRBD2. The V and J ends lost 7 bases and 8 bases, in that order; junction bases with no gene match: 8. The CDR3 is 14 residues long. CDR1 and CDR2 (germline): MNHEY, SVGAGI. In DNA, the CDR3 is TGTGCCAGCACGCTGGGGACTAGCGTTGACATTCAGTACTTC. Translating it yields CASTLGTSVDIQYF.